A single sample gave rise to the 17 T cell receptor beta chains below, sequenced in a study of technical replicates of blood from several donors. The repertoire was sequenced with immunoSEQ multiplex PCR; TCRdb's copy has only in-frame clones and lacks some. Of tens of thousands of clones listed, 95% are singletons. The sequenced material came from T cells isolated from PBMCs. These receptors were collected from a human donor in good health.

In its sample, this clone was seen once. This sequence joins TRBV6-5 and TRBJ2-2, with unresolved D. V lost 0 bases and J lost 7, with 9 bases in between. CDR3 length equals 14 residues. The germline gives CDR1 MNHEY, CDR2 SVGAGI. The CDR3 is CASSYSPTGGELFF. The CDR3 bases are TGTGCCAGCAGTTACTCCCCCACGGGCGGGGAGCTGTTTTTT.

The CDR3 protein is CASTWTGGNYGYTF. DNA of the CDR3: TGTGCCAGCACCTGGACAGGGGGGAACTATGGCTACACCTTC. This chain links TRBV2 with TRBJ1-2; TRBD1 aligns across 10 bases. The V gene end was trimmed by 7 bases and the J gene end by 2 bases; junction bases not matched to a gene: 4. The germline V gene has CDR1 SNHLY and CDR2 FYNNEI. The CDR3 extends over 14 amino acids.

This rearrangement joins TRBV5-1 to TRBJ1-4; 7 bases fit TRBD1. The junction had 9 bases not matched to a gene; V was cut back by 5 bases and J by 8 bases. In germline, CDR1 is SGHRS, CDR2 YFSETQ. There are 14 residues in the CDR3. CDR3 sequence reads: CASRLGTEEEKLFF. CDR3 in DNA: TGCGCCAGCAGACTAGGGACAGAGGAGGAAAAACTGTTTTTT.

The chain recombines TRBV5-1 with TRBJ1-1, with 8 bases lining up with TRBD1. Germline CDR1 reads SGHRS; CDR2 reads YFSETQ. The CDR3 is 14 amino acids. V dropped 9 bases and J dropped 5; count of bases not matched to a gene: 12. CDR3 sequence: CATQPDRGGTEAFF. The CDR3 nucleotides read TGCGCCACCCAACCTGACAGGGGTGGGACTGAAGCTTTCTTT.

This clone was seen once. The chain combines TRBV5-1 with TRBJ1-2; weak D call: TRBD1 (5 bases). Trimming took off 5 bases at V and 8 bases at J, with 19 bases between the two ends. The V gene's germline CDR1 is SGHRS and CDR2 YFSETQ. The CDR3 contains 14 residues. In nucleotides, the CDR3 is TGCGCCAGCAGTATTCCCGACAGATTAGACGGCTACACCTTC. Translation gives CASSIPDRLDGYTF.

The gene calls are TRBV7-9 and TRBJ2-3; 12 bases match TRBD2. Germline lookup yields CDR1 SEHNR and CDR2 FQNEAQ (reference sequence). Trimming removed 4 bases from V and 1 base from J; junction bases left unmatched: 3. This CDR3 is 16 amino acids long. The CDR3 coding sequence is TGTGCCAGCAGCTCCGGACTAGCGGGGCGCACAGATACGCAGTATTTT. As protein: CASSSGLAGRTDTQYF.

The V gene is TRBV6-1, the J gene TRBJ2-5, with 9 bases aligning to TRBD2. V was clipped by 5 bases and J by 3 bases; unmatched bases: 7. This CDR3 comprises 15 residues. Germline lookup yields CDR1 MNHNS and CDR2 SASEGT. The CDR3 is CASSPRAGGKETQYF. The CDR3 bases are TGTGCCAGCAGTCCCCGAGCGGGGGGAAAAGAGACCCAGTACTTC.

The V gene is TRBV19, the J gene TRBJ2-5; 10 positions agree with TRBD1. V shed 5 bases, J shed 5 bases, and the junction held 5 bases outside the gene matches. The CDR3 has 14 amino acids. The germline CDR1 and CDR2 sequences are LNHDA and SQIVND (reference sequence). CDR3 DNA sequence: TGTGCCAGTAGTGGGACAGGGGAACAGGAGACCCAGTACTTC. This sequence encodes CASSGTGEQETQYF.

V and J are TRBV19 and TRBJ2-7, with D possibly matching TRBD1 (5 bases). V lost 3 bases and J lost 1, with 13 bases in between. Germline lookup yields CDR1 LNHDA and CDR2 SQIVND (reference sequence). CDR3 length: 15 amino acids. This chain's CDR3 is CASSMAGLGSYEQYF. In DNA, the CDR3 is TGTGCCAGTAGTATGGCAGGGTTGGGTTCCTACGAGCAGTACTTC.

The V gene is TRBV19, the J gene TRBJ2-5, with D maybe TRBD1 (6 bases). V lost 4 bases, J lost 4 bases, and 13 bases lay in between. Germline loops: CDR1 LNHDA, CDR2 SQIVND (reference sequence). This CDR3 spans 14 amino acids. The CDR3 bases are TGTGCCAGTAGTACCCAGACAGGAGGAGAGACCCAGTACTTC. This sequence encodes CASSTQTGGETQYF.

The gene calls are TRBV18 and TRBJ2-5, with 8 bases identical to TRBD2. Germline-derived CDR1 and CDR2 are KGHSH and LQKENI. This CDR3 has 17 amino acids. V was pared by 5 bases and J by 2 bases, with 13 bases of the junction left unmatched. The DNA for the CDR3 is TGTGCCAGCTCATCCTCCCGGGGGGGGACACATCAAGAGACCCAGTACTTC. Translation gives CASSSSRGGTHQETQYF.

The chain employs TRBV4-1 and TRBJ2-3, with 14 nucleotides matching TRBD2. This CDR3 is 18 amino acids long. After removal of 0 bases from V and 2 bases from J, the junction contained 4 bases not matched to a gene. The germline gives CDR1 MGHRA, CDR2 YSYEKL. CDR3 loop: CASSQEGLAGALTDTQYF. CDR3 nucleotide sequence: TGCGCCAGCAGCCAAGAGGGACTAGCGGGGGCTCTCACAGATACGCAGTATTTT.

CDR3 residues: CASSQALRQGAYNEQFF. In DNA, the CDR3 is TGCGCCAGCAGCCAAGCCCTTCGACAGGGGGCTTACAATGAGCAGTTCTTC. The chain joins TRBV4-1 to TRBJ2-1, with 10 bases fitting TRBD1. V shed 1 base, J shed 4 bases, and the junction held 7 bases outside the gene matches. This CDR3 has 17 amino acids. The germline gives CDR1 MGHRA, CDR2 YSYEKL.

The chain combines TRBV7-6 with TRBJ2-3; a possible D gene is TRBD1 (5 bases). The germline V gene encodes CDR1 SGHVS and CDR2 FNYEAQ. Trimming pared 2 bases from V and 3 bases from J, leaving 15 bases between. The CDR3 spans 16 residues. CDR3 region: CASSLIGHTTTDTQYF. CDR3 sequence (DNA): TGTGCCAGCAGCTTAATCGGACACACGACGACAGATACGCAGTATTTT.

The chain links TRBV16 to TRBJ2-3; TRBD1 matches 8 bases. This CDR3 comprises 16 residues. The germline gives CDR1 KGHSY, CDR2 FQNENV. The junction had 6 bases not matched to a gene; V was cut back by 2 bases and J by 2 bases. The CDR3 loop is CASSQDRGLDTDTQYF. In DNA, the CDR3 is TGTGCCAGCAGCCAAGACAGGGGCCTTGACACAGATACGCAGTATTTT.

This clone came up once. The CDR3 DNA sequence: TGTGCCAGCGCCATAAGGGGGCAGAACTATGGCTACACCTTC. This gives the protein CASAIRGQNYGYTF. V is TRBV6-1 and J is TRBJ1-2, with 7 bases that match TRBD1. Germline values: CDR1 MNHNS, CDR2 SASEGT. V lost 8 bases to trimming and J lost 2 bases; unmatched junction nucleotides: 8. The CDR3 extends over 14 amino acids.

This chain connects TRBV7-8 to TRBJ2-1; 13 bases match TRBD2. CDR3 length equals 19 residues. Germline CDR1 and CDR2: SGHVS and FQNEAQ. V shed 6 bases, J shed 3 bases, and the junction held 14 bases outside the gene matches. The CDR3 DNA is TGTGCCAGCAGGCCCCACGTGGGGACTAGCGGGGAAAACTACAATGAGCAGTTCTTC. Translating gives CASRPHVGTSGENYNEQFF.